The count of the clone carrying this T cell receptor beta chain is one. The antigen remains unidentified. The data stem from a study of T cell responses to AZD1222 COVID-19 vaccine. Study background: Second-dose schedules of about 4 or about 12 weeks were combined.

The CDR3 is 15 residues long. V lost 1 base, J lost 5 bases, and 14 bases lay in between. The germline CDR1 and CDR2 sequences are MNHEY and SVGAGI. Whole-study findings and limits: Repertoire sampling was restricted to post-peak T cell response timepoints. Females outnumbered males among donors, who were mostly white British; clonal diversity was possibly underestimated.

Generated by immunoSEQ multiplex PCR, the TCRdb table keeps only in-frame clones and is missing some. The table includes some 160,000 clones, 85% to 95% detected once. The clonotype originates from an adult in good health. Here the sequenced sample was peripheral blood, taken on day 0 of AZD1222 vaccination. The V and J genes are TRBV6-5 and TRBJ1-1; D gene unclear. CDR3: CASSYFRRVGTEAFF. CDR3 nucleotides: TGTGCCAGCAGTTACTTCCGGAGGGTTGGGACTGAAGCTTTCTTT.